This T cell receptor (beta chain) came from a study of T cell changes during pregnancy in multiple sclerosis. Clones were sequenced by immunoSEQ multiplex PCR, and TCRdb holds only the in-frame ones, with some missing. The sample shows under 150,000 clones, roughly 95% of them seen only once. This receptor was taken from a female donor with multiple sclerosis, enrolled in a pregnancy study. This material consisted of peripheral blood, taken after pregnancy.

CDR3 coding DNA: TGTGCCAGCAGCCCTACTAGCGGGAGGGCGTTAAGCACAGATACGCAGTATTTT. Protein sequence: CASSPTSGRALSTDTQYF. The gene calls are TRBV9 and TRBJ2-3; 13 positions agree with TRBD2. Trimming cost V 4 bases and J 0 bases; bases outside gene matches: 8. Germline values: CDR1 SGDLS, CDR2 YYNGEE. The length of the CDR3 is 18 residues.